This TCR beta chain was profiled in a study of cytomegalovirus exposure and HLA in healthy donors. Findings of the study overall: A later analysis showed that HLA-associated TCR beta chains had undergone more clonal expansion than equally common others.

Notes on this clone: What it recognizes is unknown.

Amplification used 60 Vbeta primers and 13 Jbeta primers. Sequenced by immunoSEQ multiplex PCR; TCRdb stores in-frame clones only, minus some. The repertoire holds some 65,000 clones, approximately 72% seen once, with over 9.5% in the top ten. Looked up from germline, CDR1 is MNHEY and CDR2 is SVGAGI. The length of the CDR3 is 14 residues. Trimming cost V 2 bases and J 0 bases, with 7 bases left between them. The sequence came from a woman under 40 in good health and CMV-seronegative. The rearrangement links TRBV6-5 to TRBJ1-1, with D unresolved. Sequencing input: PBMCs. The CDR3 DNA is TGTGCCAGCAGTTACGGCAGGCTGAACACTGAAGCTTTCTTT. It codes for CASSYGRLNTEAFF.